This is a list of T cell receptor beta chains from one sample in a study of radiotherapy plus CTLA-4 blockade in lung cancer. Generated by immunoSEQ multiplex PCR, the TCRdb table keeps only in-frame clones and is missing some. The sample records around 70,000 clones, over 75% being singletons. The source material was peripheral blood, sampled from a patient treated with radiotherapy plus ipilimumab. The receptor set was obtained from a human donor with non-small cell lung cancer that progressed on radiotherapy plus ipilimumab. The CDR3 runs from the conserved cysteine through the conserved F or W. A D gene is named only where the DNA matches it firmly. Part of the rows lack a size; the others show once, few, many or a class for expanded clones.

d_gene	v_gene	abundance	j_gene	CDR3aa	CDR3nt
-	TRBV5-1	-	TRBJ2-2	CASSWRWTGNNTGELFF	TGCGCCAGCAGCTGGAGGTGGACGGGTAATAACACCGGGGAGCTGTTTTTT
-	TRBV29-1	-	TRBJ2-7	CSGRTPLGEQYF	TGCAGCGGAAGGACGCCATTAGGGGAGCAGTACTTC
-	TRBV6-1	-	TRBJ1-1	CASSETHRDNTEAFF	TGTGCCAGCAGTGAAACTCACAGGGATAACACTGAAGCTTTCTTT
-	TRBV19	-	TRBJ1-3	CASRRIVDNTIYF	TGTGCCAGTCGACGGATTGTGGATAACACCATATATTTT
-	TRBV4-1	-	TRBJ2-1	CASSKSESSYNEQFF	TGCGCCAGCAGCAAAAGCGAAAGCTCCTACAATGAGCAGTTCTTC
-	TRBV2	once	TRBJ2-3	CASSTASTDTQYF	TGTGCCAGCAGCACAGCGAGCACAGATACGCAGTATTTT
-	TRBV28	-	TRBJ1-2	CASSFSGVPGYTF	TGTGCCAGCAGTTTTTCGGGAGTGCCTGGCTACACCTTC
-	TRBV27	-	TRBJ1-4	CASSLMSFQGGEKLFF	TGTGCCAGCAGTTTGATGTCTTTTCAGGGAGGGGAAAAACTGTTTTTT
-	TRBV27	-	TRBJ1-1	CASKSLRGNTEAFF	TGTGCCAGCAAATCCTTAAGGGGGAACACTGAAGCTTTCTTT
-	TRBV5-1	-	TRBJ2-1	CASSRGRGNEQFF	TGCGCCAGCTCCCGGGGCAGGGGCAATGAGCAGTTCTTC
TRBD1	TRBV4-1	once	TRBJ1-5	CASGQGLGQPQHF	TGCGCCAGCGGACAGGGGCTCGGGCAGCCCCAGCATTTT
TRBD2	TRBV28	-	TRBJ2-1	CASSLAGLAGGATSEQFF	TGTGCCAGCAGTTTGGCGGGACTAGCGGGAGGAGCGACCAGTGAGCAGTTCTTC
-	TRBV30	-	TRBJ2-2	CARASDSGELFF	TGTGCCCGAGCTAGCGATTCCGGGGAGCTGTTTTTT
-	TRBV4-1	-	TRBJ2-5	CASSQDDTIETQYF	TGCGCCAGCAGCCAAGATGACACGATTGAGACCCAGTACTTC
-	TRBV2	-	TRBJ2-1	CASSDYQSGEQFF	TGTGCCAGCAGTGATTATCAGAGCGGTGAGCAGTTCTTC
TRBD2	TRBV4-1	-	TRBJ2-5	CASNPTGRVETQYF	TGCGCCAGCAACCCGACCGGGAGGGTGGAGACCCAGTACTTC
TRBD1	TRBV6-5	-	TRBJ2-2	CASTTGTANTGELFF	TGTGCCAGCACCACTGGGACAGCGAACACCGGGGAGCTGTTTTTT